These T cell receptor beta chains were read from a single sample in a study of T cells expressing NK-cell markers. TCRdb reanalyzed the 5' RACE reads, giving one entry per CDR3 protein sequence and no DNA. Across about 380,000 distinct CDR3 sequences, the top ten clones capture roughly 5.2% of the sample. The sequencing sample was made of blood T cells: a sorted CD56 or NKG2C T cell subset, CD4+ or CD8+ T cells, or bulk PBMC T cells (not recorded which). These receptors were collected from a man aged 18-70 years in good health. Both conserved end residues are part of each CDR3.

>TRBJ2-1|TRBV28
CASTHGGWNEQFF
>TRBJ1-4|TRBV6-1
CASSVRGQAGEKLFF
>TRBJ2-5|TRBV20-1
CSARGERGPQETQYF
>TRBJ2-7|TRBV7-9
CASSLEGLPPYEQYF
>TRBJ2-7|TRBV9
CASSVKGGNEQYF
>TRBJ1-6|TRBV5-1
CASSLGGPTNSPLHF
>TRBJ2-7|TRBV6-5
CASSYMPGQGAYEQYF
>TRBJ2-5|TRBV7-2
CASSHSTVYQETQYF
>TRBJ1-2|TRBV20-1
CSARQGNYGYTF
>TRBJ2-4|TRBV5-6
CASSRTGVNIQYF